The source of this TCR beta chain is a study of cytomegalovirus exposure and HLA in healthy donors (dated by TCRdb to about 2017). For context, the study as a whole: In an earlier analysis of 550 to 750 of the donors, 276 Gb of sequence data and just under 120 million unique TCR beta sequences from about 190 million T cells were reported. An early release covering roughly 580 HLA-typed donors comprised approximately 290 gigabases of sequencing data and 65 million to 100 million unique TCR sequences. Of the 300 to 500 genotyped donors, 80% to 90% were placed in the genetic ancestry cluster associated with self-reported Caucasian donors. The study was designed to test whether signatures of past pathogen exposure could be identified by cataloging public T cell receptors. Using immunosequencing, the study profiled T cell repertoires from fewer than 850 subjects and related those repertoires to cytomegalovirus serostatus. A separate validation cohort of approximately 130 different subjects was used in addition to the approximately 610-subject first cohort. To predict cytomegalovirus infection status, the study brought together high-throughput TCR immunosequencing, statistical association of individual TCRs with disease status, and machine learning. A later analysis re-examined previously published TCR beta repertoires from roughly 650 donors and added high-resolution HLA genotyping to investigate patterns of TCR occurrence. Rather than using new phenotypic data, the later analysis identified candidate immune exposures from TCR beta sequences and from how often those sequences occurred across donors. An earlier analysis of around 640 of the donors used high-throughput TCR beta sequencing to judge whether each TCR beta V gene segment behaved as functional or pseudogenic. Alongside the repertoire data, information on donor age, sex, ethnicity and CMV serostatus was compiled. A later genetic analysis used genome-wide SNP genotypes for about 65% of the 666 donors, treating that subset as a discovery cohort. Every discovery cohort repertoire had been produced on one sequencing platform. HLA typing included class I and class II loci at four-digit resolution. The number of typed donors differed by locus: about 620-640 for A, B, C, DRB1 and DQB1; approximately 520 for DQA1; 606 for DPA1; and some 450 for DPB1. Five DR-DQ haplotypes were handled as single units for association and clustering, since linkage in the cohort was strong. Across about 380 genotyped donors of the cohort, an average of roughly 230,000 unique TCR beta nucleotide sequences per donor were sequenced, and roughly 17% of those sequences were non-productive.

Concerning this clone: Its antigen is not yet known. Per-base qualities were not stored, and no clone one base away is much larger.

The cohort was made up of around 720 healthy bone marrow donors. All cohort members were sampled while nominally healthy, although unrecorded immune exposures were likely present. The donor was CMV seropositive and belonged to the group of about 290 seropositive cohort members. Every donor gave a peripheral blood sample, and the peripheral blood mononuclear cells from that sample were used for TCR beta sequencing. The Qiagen DNeasy Blood Extraction Kit was used to extract genomic DNA from the blood cell samples. What the study reported, not specific to this receptor: The classifier was reported to diagnose cytomegalovirus status with high specificity and sensitivity in both the original and validation cohorts. HLA typing was unavailable for some donors at each locus, so association tests used only the typed subset. The study gave a list of 150 to 200 TCR beta chains associated with cytomegalovirus. In an earlier analysis of 587 of the donors, most TCR beta V segments were observed in productive rearrangements about 87% or about 30% of the time, broadly matching IMGT annotations. Roughly uniform sequencing depth across donors was assumed in presence/absence analyses, although this assumption may not hold. A later analysis found that HLA-associated TCR beta chains were more clonally expanded and had lower generation probabilities than equally common non-associated chains. CMV serostatus was the only immune exposure information available for the cohort. This cohort had only TCR beta chains sequenced, and the lack of alpha or paired-chain data limited which features could be detected. Because counts were too low, roughly 17 rarely observed V segments, including chromosome 9 orphons, were left out of the earlier analysis of a few hundred of the donors. V-gene and J-gene trimming of TCR beta chains was associated with a missense DCLRE1C variant in a later genetic analysis, and the association was replicated in an independent cohort. The authors suggested that the approach could potentially be generalized to other disease states and immunological phenotypes. A later analysis found that most CMV-associated TCR beta chains appeared HLA-restricted, with HLA associations seemingly driven largely by CMV exposure. According to a later genetic analysis, donors in an Asian-associated ancestry cluster had fewer N-insertions in productive TCRs than the approximately 630-donor mean. Strong co-occurrence of HLA alleles, especially DR and DQ, made assigning TCR associations to individual alleles difficult. A cluster of highly shared sequence variants was judged likely to be a technical artifact of the sequencing pipeline. In a later analysis, TCR association rates were found to vary across HLA loci, with the most associated TCRs seen for DRB1 alleles and the fewest for HLA-C alleles. A later analysis reported that several top co-occurrence clusters appeared linked to parvovirus B19, influenza, CMV and Epstein-Barr virus. Most TCR sequences were observed very rarely across donors, whereas some public TCRs were present in many individuals. At a false discovery rate of 0.05, a later analysis linked 16,951 TCR beta sequences to specific HLA alleles. In vitro tests confirmed that a few of the cytomegalovirus-associated TCR beta chains recognize cytomegalovirus antigens. Linkage disequilibrium might explain the correlated functional status among segregating V segments, but an unknown experimental factor could not be excluded. A further reported finding was that TCR beta sequences accurately predicted the HLA-A and HLA-B alleles for most subjects in the first cohort.

Libraries were constructed by the immunoSEQ multiplex PCR assay. The multiplex PCR relied on a mix of 60 forward primers for TCR Vbeta segments and 13 reverse primers for TCR Jbeta segments. The CDR3 region of rearranged TCR beta genes was amplified from genomic DNA by a multiplex PCR assay. The Illumina HiSeq System was used to sequence the amplified TCR beta libraries as 87-base-pair reads. The authors processed their data as follows. A later analysis counted about 76 million unique TCR beta chains across the approximately 700 repertoires, and around 9.9 million of these chains were shared by at least two donors. A nearest-neighbor algorithm error-corrected the raw reads and collapsed the reads into unique sequences, merging closely related sequences to remove PCR and sequencing errors. To assign V, D and J gene segments, CDR3 sequences were aligned to IMGT reference sequences. Each retained sequence needed at least a six-nucleotide match to both a V gene segment and a J gene segment. A rearrangement was called productive if the CDR3 had no stop codons and remained in frame with V and J, and every other rearrangement was called non-productive. Following IMGT convention, CDR3 was defined as the stretch from the second conserved V-encoded cysteine to the conserved J-encoded phenylalanine. In an earlier analysis of 550 to 650 of the donors, sequences lacking an unambiguous match to a single V gene segment were excluded. In an earlier analysis of 587 of the donors, a V segment was called functional when productive rearrangements were above 56.7%, and segregating when the standard deviation between donors exceeded 5%. To diagnose cytomegalovirus status from the catalog of TCR beta chain sequences, a statistical classification framework was built. In a later analysis, TCR nucleotide sequences were compared against IMGT/GENE-DB human TR gene sequences so that V and J genes could be assigned. In a later analysis, CDR3 sequences and most-parsimonious VDJ recombination scenarios were assigned using the TCRdist pipeline. In a later analysis, each TCR beta chain was defined by its CDR3 amino acid sequence together with its V-gene family, and reads without a unique V-gene family were excluded. A later analysis removed 600 or so highly shared, low-generation-probability nucleotide sequences to deal with suspected cross-contamination and a sequencing artifact. In a later analysis, a clonal expansion index for each public chain was calculated from normalized within-repertoire ranks of inferred template counts. Generation probabilities in a later analysis came from a VDJ recombination model fitted to out-of-frame rearrangements, and those results were checked against IGoR. In a later analysis, hypergeometric tests were used to score TCR-TCR, TCR-HLA and TCR-CMV co-occurrence, with a repertoire-size bias correction applied to TCR pairs. False discovery rates were estimated in a later analysis by permuting HLA or CMV assignments 20 times. In a later analysis, co-occurring TCRs were grouped with DBSCAN, and TCRdist sequence similarity was added when clustering was performed within HLA-allele-positive subsets. For co-occurrence clustering, repertoires with fewer than 30,000 or more than 120,000 public chains were excluded, along with roughly 5 repertoires with anomalous nucleotide sharing. TCRdb retrieved this table from immuneACCESS and kept in-frame rearrangements only. Not all clones are present; in checked studies, unresolved V genes account for under half, and no reason is known for the remainder. The D gene and trimming were derived from the DNA, and the V and J assignments and clone size from that table. This sample is represented by 110,000 or so clones; over 65% of them were singletons. Around 8.5% of the sample rests with the top ten.

Sample: PBMCs. The sequence was collected from a middle-aged man in good health and CMV-seropositive.

CDR3 region: CASRGTSGPNEQFF. The DNA sequence is as follows: TGCGCCAGCCGAGGGACTAGCGGTCCCAATGAGCAGTTCTTC. This sequence uses TRBV5-1 and TRBJ2-1; TRBD2 matches 11 bases in the middle. CDR1 and CDR2 are drawn from the germline V gene: SGHRS, YFSETQ. Taken from cysteine to phenylalanine, the CDR3 has 14 residues. The DNA shown is the 42-base CDR3, in frame from base 1. V has 7 bases trimmed and J has 6 bases trimmed; junction bases matching no gene number 6.